This TCR beta chain originates from a study of cytomegalovirus exposure and HLA in healthy donors (TCRdb year 2017). Regarding the study in general: In an earlier analysis of around 540 of the donors, 276 Gb of sequence data and 120 million or so unique TCR beta sequences from about 190 million T cells were reported. Alongside the repertoire data, information on donor age, sex, ethnicity and CMV serostatus was compiled. In addition to the first cohort of 666 subjects, a separate validation cohort of under 150 different subjects was used. Across approximately 420 genotyped donors of the cohort, an average of about 240,000 unique TCR beta nucleotide sequences per donor were sequenced, and roughly 17% of those sequences were non-productive. Using immunosequencing, the study profiled T cell repertoires from about 620 subjects and related those repertoires to cytomegalovirus serostatus. All discovery cohort repertoires had been generated on a single sequencing platform. Because of strong linkage in the cohort, roughly five DR-DQ haplotypes were treated as single units for association and clustering. An earlier analysis of roughly 580 of the donors used high-throughput TCR beta sequencing to judge whether each TCR beta V gene segment behaved as functional or pseudogenic. Of the approximately 400 genotyped donors, around 81% fell in the genetic ancestry cluster associated with self-reported Caucasian donors. Rather than drawing on any new phenotypic data, the later analysis identified candidate immune exposures from TCR beta sequences and the way those sequences occurred across donors. A later genetic analysis used genome-wide SNP genotypes for about 60% of the roughly 700 donors, treating that subset as a discovery cohort. The number of typed donors differed by locus: 629-630 for A, B, C, DRB1 and DQB1; approximately 520 for DQA1; about 600 for DPA1; and 400 to 480 for DPB1. To study patterns of TCR occurrence, a later analysis re-analyzed previously published TCR beta repertoires from more than 550 donors and added high-resolution HLA genotyping. Class I and class II HLA loci were covered by the typing at four-digit resolution. To predict cytomegalovirus infection status, the study combined high-throughput TCR immunosequencing, statistical association of individual TCRs with disease status, and machine learning. An early release covering 550 to 650 HLA-typed donors comprised about 300 gigabases of sequencing data and 85 million or so unique TCR sequences. The study was designed to test whether signatures of past pathogen exposure could be identified by cataloging public T cell receptors. Study-wide findings and limitations: A further reported finding was that TCR beta sequences accurately predicted the HLA-A and HLA-B alleles for most subjects in the first cohort. It was suggested by the authors that the approach could potentially be generalized to other disease states and immunological phenotypes. A later analysis found that TCR association rates varied across HLA loci, with DRB1 alleles showing the most associated TCRs and HLA-C alleles the fewest. In the study, 150 to 200 TCR beta chains were listed as associated with cytomegalovirus. In both the original and validation cohorts, the classifier was reported to diagnose cytomegalovirus status with high specificity and sensitivity. Because the 87-base-pair reads could not distinguish some IMGT-functional V segments, including TRBV6-2 and TRBV6-3, those segments were excluded. Compared with equally common non-associated chains, HLA-associated TCR beta chains in a later analysis were more clonally expanded and had lower generation probabilities. A later genetic analysis reported fewer N-insertions in productive TCRs among donors in an Asian-associated ancestry cluster than the roughly 700-donor mean. Most TCR sequences were observed very rarely across donors, whereas some public TCRs were present in many individuals. Several of the top co-occurrence clusters appeared to be linked to parvovirus B19, influenza, CMV and Epstein-Barr virus, according to a later analysis. In this cohort, only TCR beta chains were sequenced, and detectable features were limited by the absence of alpha or paired-chain data. A few of the identified cytomegalovirus-associated TCR beta chains were confirmed in vitro to be specific for cytomegalovirus antigens. At a false discovery rate of 0.05, a later analysis linked about 17,000 TCR beta sequences to specific HLA alleles. In a later analysis, most CMV-associated TCR beta chains were found to appear HLA-restricted, with HLA associations seemingly driven largely by CMV exposure. HLA typing was unavailable for some donors at each locus, so association tests used only the typed subset. V-gene and J-gene trimming of TCR beta chains was associated with a missense DCLRE1C variant in a later genetic analysis, and the association was replicated in an independent cohort. CMV serostatus was the only immune exposure information available for the cohort. Linkage disequilibrium might explain the correlated functional status among segregating V segments, but an unknown experimental factor could not be excluded. In an earlier analysis of 587 of the donors, most TCR beta V segments appeared in productive rearrangements about 90% or about 30% of the time, broadly matching IMGT annotations. Because counts were too low, some 17 rarely observed V segments, including chromosome 9 orphons, were left out of the earlier analysis of some 600 of the donors. The sequencing pipeline was judged likely to have produced a cluster of highly shared sequence variants as a technical artifact. When HLA alleles, especially DR and DQ, strongly co-occurred, attributing TCR associations to individual alleles was difficult. Presence/absence analyses assumed roughly uniform sequencing depth across donors, an assumption that may not hold.

The method was the immunoSEQ multiplex PCR assay. For the multiplex PCR, a mixture combining 60 forward primers for TCR Vbeta segments and 13 reverse primers for TCR Jbeta segments was used. The CDR3 region of rearranged TCR beta genes was amplified from genomic DNA with a multiplex PCR assay. The Illumina HiSeq System was used to sequence the amplified TCR beta libraries as 87-base-pair reads. For the original study's pipeline: Across the 670 or so repertoires, a later analysis counted tens of millions of unique TCR beta chains, roughly 11 million of which were shared by at least two donors. To remove PCR and sequencing errors, raw reads were error-corrected and collapsed into unique sequences using a nearest-neighbor algorithm that merged closely related sequences. Alignment of CDR3 sequences to IMGT reference sequences was used to assign V, D and J gene segments. For a sequence to be retained, a match of at least six nucleotides was required to both a V gene segment and a J gene segment. A rearrangement counted as productive if the CDR3 had no stop codons and remained in frame with V and J, and every other rearrangement counted as non-productive. CDR3 was defined by IMGT convention, running from the second conserved V-encoded cysteine to the conserved J-encoded phenylalanine. The earlier analysis of roughly 590 of the donors excluded any sequence lacking an unambiguous match to a single V gene segment. An earlier analysis of a few hundred of the donors called V segments functional above 56.7% productive rearrangements and segregating when the between-donor standard deviation exceeded 5%. A statistical classification framework was developed to diagnose cytomegalovirus status using the catalog of TCR beta chain sequences. A later analysis assigned V and J genes by comparing TCR nucleotide sequences with IMGT/GENE-DB human TR gene sequences. A later analysis assigned CDR3 sequences and most-parsimonious VDJ recombination scenarios with the TCRdist pipeline. In a later analysis, every TCR beta chain was defined by the combination of its CDR3 amino acid sequence and its V-gene family, and reads without a unique V-gene family were dropped. As a way to deal with suspected cross-contamination and a sequencing artifact, a later analysis dropped 592 nucleotide sequences that were highly shared and had low generation probability. A later analysis calculated a clonal expansion index for each public chain from normalized within-repertoire ranks of inferred template counts. A later analysis computed generation probabilities with a VDJ recombination model fitted to out-of-frame rearrangements, and checked the results against IGoR. In a later analysis, hypergeometric tests were used to score TCR-TCR, TCR-HLA and TCR-CMV co-occurrence, with a repertoire-size bias correction applied to TCR pairs. A later analysis estimated false discovery rates by permuting HLA or CMV assignments 20 times. In a later analysis, co-occurring TCRs were grouped with DBSCAN, and TCRdist sequence similarity was added when clustering was performed within HLA-allele-positive subsets. For co-occurrence clustering, repertoires with fewer than 30,000 or more than 120,000 public chains were excluded, along with five or six repertoires with anomalous nucleotide sharing. This immuneACCESS table, as held by TCRdb, lists in-frame sequences with V and J called but not all clones. Of the missing ones, under half trace to an unresolved V gene in checked studies; the others have no known cause. D and trimming come from the DNA, and the V and J calls and clone size come from that table. The sample records more than 75,000 clones, around 70% of which are singletons. Of the sample, around 6.5% falls within the top ten clones.

The cohort was made up of approximately 670 healthy bone marrow donors. Cohort members were all nominally healthy when sampled, although unrecorded immune exposures were likely present. The donor tested CMV seropositive, placing the donor among the approximately 290 seropositive members of the cohort. Every donor gave a peripheral blood sample, and the peripheral blood mononuclear cells from that sample were used for TCR beta sequencing. Genomic DNA was extracted from the blood cell samples with the Qiagen DNeasy Blood Extraction Kit. Trimming removed 1 base from V and 7 bases from J; the gene matches leave 12 bases unexplained. The CDR3 covers 16 residues, taking in both the cysteine and the phenylalanine. The only DNA kept is the CDR3, 48 bases in frame from the first base. CDR1 and CDR2, looked up from the germline V gene, are LGHNA and YNFKEQ. About this clone itself: No antigen is known for it. No base-level quality is on record; no much larger clone is a single base apart.

The sample was PBMCs. This TCR was sampled from a woman aged 45-59 years in good health and CMV-seropositive. The rearrangement joined TRBV4-2 to TRBJ1-2; TRBD1 matches 7 bases in the middle. The CDR3 region has the sequence CASSQVGGTPLGGYTF. The base sequence is TGTGCCAGCAGCCAAGTAGGGGGCACTCCTCTTGGTGGCTACACCTTC.